This TCR beta chain was captured by sequencing in a study of neurological immune-mediated disorders. Study findings and constraints: CDR3 amino acid sequences of expanded clones were not shared across subjects, a result suggesting private repertoires in all groups.

In this sample, this clonotype turned up many times. Its target is not known. TCRdb re-called the 5' RACE reads through MiXCR, storing one row per CDR3 protein. The table has about 52,000 distinct CDR3 sequences, more than 3.5% seen once. This CDR3 contains 15 residues. Germline assignment: CDR1 SGHDN and CDR2 FVKESK. V lost 1 base, J lost 5 bases, and 14 bases lay in between. The chain is built from TRBV14 and TRBJ2-5; perhaps TRBD2 as D (5 bases). The specimen was PBMCs. This sequence was found in a man in his fifties or sixties with multiple sclerosis. The DNA for the CDR3 is TGTGCCAGCAGCCAAGGAAAGGGAAGGGAGGAGACCCAGTACTTC. Translation: CASSQGKGREETQYF.